The clone carrying this TCR beta chain has a handful of counts. In germline, CDR1 is SGHTA, CDR2 FQGNSA. The length of the CDR3 is 12 residues. Between the trimmed V and J ends, which lost 5 bases and 8 bases, there was a span of 11 bases. The data belong to a study of beta chain features in type 1 diabetes. Reverse transcription of all isolated RNA meant that expressed TCRB transcripts were sequenced. Assay: immunoSEQ multiplex PCR; the TCRdb copy retains only in-frame clones and omits some. The data contain around 430,000 clones, about 30% of them singletons. This sequence originates from a man in his late teens or twenties in good health. The V and J genes are TRBV7-2 and TRBJ2-3; tentative D call: TRBD2 (5 bases). Sequencing input: naive CD4+ T cells from blood. The CDR3 DNA reads TGTGCCAGCAGCCCCCTGGCGGGTACGCAGTATTTT. As protein: CASSPLAGTQYF.